This TCR beta chain was retrieved from a study of Ad26.COV2.S vaccination and SARS-CoV-2 variants. The wider study: Dosing was one shot or two shots 56 days apart. Study-level findings and limits: Among vaccine recipients, spike-specific TCR breadth exceeded that of placebo recipients. It was found that vaccine and placebo recipients had similar non-spike TCR breadth.

Produced via immunoSEQ multiplex PCR; TCRdb's table is partial and in-frame only. The sample gives approximately 410,000 clones, approximately 87% of which show up once; 3.6% is in the top ten. In regard to this clone: Its target is not known.

Treatment given: 19 received Ad26.COV2.S at low or high dose, single or two shots; about 5 received placebo; per-sample allocation not given. It was on day 63 after the first vaccine or placebo injection that samples were taken. A Boston adult aged 18-55 years was the donor. The V gene's germline CDR1 is MGHRA and CDR2 YSYEKL. Losses at the gene ends were 4 bases for V and 6 bases for J; bases not matched to a gene: 5. The CDR3 spans 13 residues. The chain couples TRBV4-1 to TRBJ1-2, with 7 bases lining up with TRBD1. The sequences come from peripheral blood, collected in a trial of Ad26.COV2.S vaccine versus placebo. This clonotype originated in a person between 18 and 59 years old who received the Ad26.COV2.S COVID-19 vaccine or a placebo. The CDR3 sequence: CASSPTGLNGYTF. CDR3 sequence (DNA): TGCGCCAGCAGCCCGACAGGGTTGAATGGCTACACCTTC.